What follows are 20 T cell receptor beta chains derived from one specimen sequenced in a study of early T cells in non-severe SARS-CoV-2 infection. TCRdb called the 5' RACE reads again in MiXCR, with one record for every CDR3 protein. The sample has over 35,000 distinct CDR3 sequences; under 13% are singletons. The specimen was whole blood. These receptors were collected from an adult who was a healthcare worker with PCR-confirmed SARS-CoV-2 infection or an uninfected control (not recorded which).

This clonotype came up a few times. CDR3 DNA: TGTGCCAGCAGTGAATCCCTCGACAGGGGGCGATTGGGGCAGCCCCAGCATTTT. Its protein is CASSESLDRGRLGQPQHF. The chain combines TRBV2 with TRBJ1-5; 10 bases are a match to TRBD1. V lost 2 bases to trimming and J lost 7 bases; unmatched junction nucleotides: 14. The CDR3 is made up of 18 amino acids. Germline-derived CDR1 and CDR2 are SNHLY and FYNNEI.

The chain links TRBV12-5 to TRBJ1-5; weak D call: TRBD1 (6 bases). Germline V CDR1 and CDR2: LGHNT, FRNRAP. V lost 2 bases, J lost 4 bases, and 15 bases lay in between. This CDR3 comprises 16 residues. Written as DNA, the CDR3 is TGTGCTAGTGGTTTGCCCCCAGGGGAGAAGAATCAGCCCCAGCATTTT. This sequence encodes CASGLPPGEKNQPQHF.

This clonotype came up a few times. The gene calls are TRBV10-3 and TRBJ2-7; D might be TRBD2 (5 bases). Germline values: CDR1 ENHRY, CDR2 SYGVKD. V was clipped by 5 bases and J by 4 bases, with 9 bases between them. The CDR3 has 12 residues. The CDR3 nucleotides read TGTGCCATCAGTCGGGGTGGGTACGAGCAGTACTTC. As protein: CAISRGGYEQYF.

The CDR3 loop is CASSIQTNEQFF. The CDR3 coding sequence is TGTGCCAGTAGTATACAAACCAATGAGCAGTTCTTC. The gene calls are TRBV19 and TRBJ2-1; no clear D gene. V gave up 2 bases and J gave up 6 bases, with 5 bases separating them. Germline V CDR1 and CDR2: LNHDA, SQIVND (reference sequence). The CDR3 loop spans 12 amino acids. Together with reference TRBV19 and TRBJ2-1, the CDR3 gives the full variable domain: DGGITQSPKYLFRKEGQNVTLSCEQNLNHDAMYWYRQDPGQGLRLIYYSQIVNDFQKGDIAEGYSVSREKKESFPLTVTSAQKNPTAFYLCASSIQTNEQFFGPGTRLTVL.

This clonotype was seen only a few times. This chain uses TRBV7-3 with TRBJ2-2; possibly TRBD1 or TRBD2 for D (5 bases each). V lost 3 bases and J lost 7, with 6 bases in between. Germline CDR1 reads SGHTA; CDR2 reads FQGTGA. CDR3 length equals 12 residues. CDR3 nucleotides: TGTGCCAGCAGCTTGGGGGACGGGGAGCTGTTTTTT. Residues: CASSLGDGELFF.

This clonotype was seen at least ten times. The chain joins TRBV12-3 or TRBV12-4 to TRBJ1-5, with D possibly matching TRBD1 (5 bases). This CDR3 has 16 amino acids. Trimming removed 6 bases from V and 7 bases from J, with 22 bases in between. CDR3 nucleotide sequence: TGTGCCAGCAGCCCACCCGGGGGAACCTTTATGCAGCCCCAGCATTTT. It yields the protein CASSPPGGTFMQPQHF.

Remarks on this clonotype: This may be a read error: a much more frequent sequence differs by one nucleotide. The chain employs TRBV29-1 and TRBJ2-3; D call uncertain. The germline CDR1 and CDR2 sequences are SQVTM and ANQGSEA. CDR3 length: 15 amino acids. The CDR3 nucleotides read TGCAGCACCTCACCGGGCAACGGCTATGGAGATACGAAGTATTTT. It encodes CSTSPGNGYGDTKYF.

Ten or more counts support this clonotype. This rearrangement joins TRBV7-6 to TRBJ2-1, with 9 bases lining up with TRBD1. V shed 6 bases and J 5 bases; nucleotides not matched to a gene: 5. Germline-derived CDR1 and CDR2 are SGHVS and FNYEAQ. This CDR3 is 14 amino acids long. In DNA form, the CDR3 reads TGTGCCAGCAGAACCGGGACAGGGAACAATGAGCAGTTCTTC. Amino acid sequence: CASRTGTGNNEQFF.

This clonotype has a handful of counts. CDR3 amino acids: CASSQPGGTQYF. Here the CDR3 DNA reads TGTGCCAGCAGCCAGCCCGGTGGAACCCAGTACTTC. This rearrangement joins TRBV4-2 to TRBJ2-5, with D unclear. The CDR3 consists of 12 residues. The ends were cut back, 3 bases at V and 8 bases at J, with 10 bases in the middle. CDR1 and CDR2 from the germline V gene are LGHNA and YNFKEQ.

J is TRBJ2-2 and V is TRBV29-1; the D gene could be TRBD1 or TRBD2 (5 bases each). Between the trimmed V and J ends, which lost 5 bases and 0 bases, there was a span of 13 bases. Per the germline V gene, CDR1 is SQVTM and CDR2 is ANQGSEA. This CDR3 comprises 15 residues. CDR3 residues: CSVKTGTANTGELFF. For the CDR3, the DNA is TGCAGCGTTAAGACTGGGACCGCGAACACCGGGGAGCTGTTTTTT.

This clonotype was recorded many times. The chain carries TRBV7-9 and TRBJ2-1; no clear D gene. Germline values: CDR1 SEHNR, CDR2 FQNEAQ (reference sequence). This CDR3 region has 12 residues. Trimming removed 8 bases from V and 7 bases from J, with 12 bases in between. The CDR3 reads CASCLSDNEQFF. The CDR3 DNA follows: TGTGCCAGCTGCCTCTCTGATAATGAGCAGTTCTTC.

At least ten counts were recorded for this clonotype. The genes are TRBV14 and TRBJ2-7; D unresolved. Germline values: CDR1 SGHDN, CDR2 FVKESK. This CDR3 has 14 residues. With 4 bases removed from V and 3 bases from J, the gap between germline ends came to 13 bases. CDR3 amino acids: CASSPSMNLYEQYF. As DNA, the CDR3 is TGTGCCAGCAGCCCTTCTATGAACCTCTACGAGCAGTACTTC. The whole variable domain, remainder taken from reference TRBV14 and TRBJ2-7, is EAGVTQFPSHSVIEKGQTVTLRCDPISGHDNLYWYRRVMGKEIKFLLHFVKESKQDESGMPNNRFLAERTGGTYSTLKVQPAELEDSGVYFCASSPSMNLYEQYFGPGTRLTVT.

This clonotype has only a few counts. The chain employs TRBV10-1 and TRBJ2-3; D perhaps matches TRBD2 (6 bases). The V and J ends lost 5 bases and 6 bases respectively, with 21 bases between them. Looked up from germline, CDR1 is WNHNN and CDR2 is SYGVQD (reference sequence). This CDR3 has 16 amino acids. CDR3 DNA sequence: TGCGCCAGCAGTCCCACGGGAGCGGTCCGCGTGGATACGCAGTATTTT. It is translated as CASSPTGAVRVDTQYF.

Ten or more counts support this clonotype. The gene calls are TRBV12-3 or TRBV12-4 and TRBJ1-5; maybe TRBD1 (6 bases). CDR3 length: 14 residues. The V end was cut by 2 bases, the J end by 4 bases, with 9 bases between. DNA for the CDR3: TGTGCCAGCAGTTTATTAACAGGGAATCAGCCCCAGCATTTT. Encoded protein: CASSLLTGNQPQHF.

This clonotype was detected a few times. The rearrangement joins TRBV5-6 to TRBJ2-3; 13 bases match TRBD2. The CDR3 consists of 17 residues. V lost 3 bases and J lost 4; bases outside the gene matches: 8. Germline V CDR1 and CDR2: SGHDT, YYEEEE. CDR3 sequence: CASSWRTSGGRADTQYF. DNA for the CDR3: TGTGCCAGCAGCTGGAGGACTAGCGGGGGCCGCGCAGATACGCAGTATTTT.

This chain uses TRBV7-8 with TRBJ2-2; either TRBD1 or TRBD2 may supply D (5 bases each). CDR3 length: 15 amino acids. V was cut by 8 bases and J by 4 bases, with 17 bases left in between. Germline V CDR1 and CDR2: SGHVS, FQNEAQ. The chain's CDR3 is CASGRVAGSTGELFF. CDR3 DNA: TGTGCCAGCGGACGCGTAGCAGGGAGCACCGGGGAGCTGTTTTTT.

This clonotype was picked up a small number of times. V usage is TRBV29-1 and J usage is TRBJ1-4; D is ambiguous. The CDR3 extends over 12 amino acids. Germline V gene sequence: CDR1 SQVTM, CDR2 ANQGSEA. V lost 5 bases to trimming and J lost 2 bases, with 6 bases between them. In nucleotides, the CDR3 is TGCAGCGTTTTTGCGACTAATGAAAAACTGTTTTTT. This codes for CSVFATNEKLFF.

J is TRBJ1-5 and V is TRBV5-1, with D unresolved. Trimming removed 0 bases from V and 5 bases from J, with 12 bases in between. This CDR3 region has 15 residues. Germline values: CDR1 SGHRS, CDR2 YFSETQ. Here the CDR3 reads CASSLGGYGDQPQHF. The CDR3 region has the DNA TGCGCCAGCAGCTTGGGCGGTTACGGGGATCAGCCCCAGCATTTT. The full variable domain, its missing parts supplied by reference TRBV5-1 and TRBJ1-5, is KAGVTQTPRYLIKTRGQQVTLSCSPISGHRSVSWYQQTPGQGLQFLFEYFSETQRNKGNFPGRFSGRQFSNSRSEMNVSTLELGDSALYLCASSLGGYGDQPQHFGDGTRLSIL.

This clonotype has ten or more counts. V usage is TRBV29-1 and J usage is TRBJ1-1, with D unclear. CDR1 SQVTM and CDR2 ANQGSEA come from the germline V gene. Trimming stripped 4 bases from V and 0 bases from J, with 9 bases between. The CDR3 runs 13 residues. The CDR3 here is CSVGAAVNTEAFF. In DNA form, the CDR3 reads TGCAGCGTTGGGGCCGCAGTGAACACTGAAGCTTTCTTT.

A few counts support this clonotype. The chain carries TRBV4-1 and TRBJ2-6; D ambiguous. Germline V lookup: CDR1 MGHRA, CDR2 YSYEKL. This CDR3 is 14 amino acids long. The V gene lost 2 bases and the J gene lost 0 bases, with 2 bases spanning the gap. The CDR3 DNA reads as TGCGCCAGCAGCCAAAGCTCTGGGGCCAACGTCCTGACTTTC. Translated, it gives CASSQSSGANVLTF.